This is a list of T cell receptor beta chains from one sample in a study of OX40 agonist ivuxolimab in advanced cancers. Sequencing was performed with immunoSEQ multiplex PCR; in TCRdb, only in-frame clones are kept and a portion is missing. Among 85,000 to 120,000 clones listed, about nine tenths were seen once. The source material was CD4+ or CD8+ T cells sorted from blood, sampled in a trial of the OX40 agonist ivuxolimab. The receptors come from an adult with an advanced solid tumor such as melanoma, head and neck, liver or kidney cancer. Each CDR3 is given with its conserved first and last residue. The D gene is left open where the match is weak. Clone size is not always given. Where it is, it says once, few, many or a class for expanded clones.

TRBV9	.	TRBJ2-3	TRBD2	CASSPLRTSGITDTQYF	TGTGCCAGCAGCCCCCTCCGGACTAGCGGAATCACAGATACGCAGTATTTT
TRBV7-2	.	TRBJ2-7	.	CASSPQSAYEQYF	TGTGCCAGCAGCCCCCAGAGTGCCTACGAGCAGTACTTC
TRBV5-4	once	TRBJ2-3	TRBD2	CASSHGGLGGADTQYF	TGTGCCAGCAGCCACGGAGGTCTTGGGGGGGCAGATACGCAGTATTTT
TRBV30	.	TRBJ2-1	.	CAWRQNSYNEQFF	TGTGCCTGGAGGCAGAACTCCTACAATGAGCAGTTCTTC
TRBV5-6	.	TRBJ1-1	.	CASSLDGTEAFF	TGTGCCAGCAGCTTGGACGGCACTGAAGCTTTCTTT
TRBV28	.	TRBJ1-1	TRBD1	CASRIGTGKGTEAFF	TGTGCCAGCAGGATAGGGACAGGGAAAGGGACTGAAGCTTTCTTT
TRBV18	.	TRBJ2-3	.	CASSPELGGQGTDTQYF	TGTGCCAGCTCACCCGAGTTGGGGGGCCAAGGCACAGATACGCAGTATTTT
TRBV11-1	.	TRBJ2-1	.	CASSPRFGEAEQFF	TGTGCCAGCAGCCCCCGTTTCGGGGAGGCTGAGCAGTTCTTC
TRBV21-1	.	TRBJ2-3	.	CASSLTGRATSTDTQYF	TGTGCCAGCAGCCTTACAGGGAGGGCCACTAGCACAGATACGCAGTATTTT
TRBV7-2	.	TRBJ1-3	.	CASSYGPGNTIYF	TGTGCCAGCAGCTACGGGCCTGGAAACACCATATATTTT
TRBV29-1	.	TRBJ1-2	TRBD1	CSTMTGFYGYTF	TGCAGCACCATGACAGGGTTTTATGGCTACACCTTC
TRBV5-6	.	TRBJ2-1	.	CASSPRINEQFF	TGTGCCAGCAGCCCCCGAATAAATGAGCAGTTCTTC
TRBV28	.	TRBJ2-7	.	CASSLPPGRDYEQYF	TGTGCCAGCAGTCTCCCCCCAGGGCGGGACTACGAGCAGTACTTC
TRBV7-8	.	TRBJ1-1	TRBD1	CASSLRTGRWNTEAFF	TGTGCCAGCAGCCTCAGGACAGGGAGGTGGAACACTGAAGCTTTCTTT
TRBV7-2	.	TRBJ2-3	.	CASSPGTDTQYF	TGTGCCAGCAGCCCCGGCACAGATACGCAGTATTTT
TRBV11-2	once	TRBJ1-1	.	CASSSLTATEAFF	TGTGCCAGCAGCTCTCTTACAGCCACTGAAGCTTTCTTT
TRBV28	.	TRBJ2-7	.	CASSFQAGSGEQYF	TGTGCCAGCAGTTTCCAGGCCGGTAGCGGCGAGCAGTACTTC
TRBV7-9	.	TRBJ2-7	.	CASSLDSYYEQYF	TGTGCCAGCAGCTTAGATAGCTACTACGAGCAGTACTTC
TRBV19	.	TRBJ1-4	.	CASKALEEKLFF	TGTGCCAGTAAGGCCCTAGAAGAAAAACTGTTTTTT
TRBV11-2	.	TRBJ2-5	.	CASSLNFQETQYF	TGTGCCAGCAGCTTGAACTTCCAAGAGACCCAGTACTTC
TRBV5-1	.	TRBJ2-5	TRBD1	CASSYDRAGQETQYF	TGCGCCAGCAGCTATGACAGGGCAGGCCAAGAGACCCAGTACTTC
TRBV28	.	TRBJ1-6	.	CASRENLGALHF	TGTGCCAGCAGAGAAAATTTAGGAGCCCTCCACTTT
TRBV2	.	TRBJ1-5	TRBD1	CASGEQGGSVSAQPQHF	TGTGCCAGCGGGGAACAGGGGGGAAGCGTTTCGGCTCAGCCCCAGCATTTT
TRBV9	.	TRBJ2-2	.	CASSPQPNTGELFF	TGTGCCAGCAGCCCTCAACCGAACACCGGGGAGCTGTTTTTT
TRBV5-4	.	TRBJ2-3	.	CASSLASTDTQYF	TGTGCCAGCAGCTTGGCGAGCACAGATACGCAGTATTTT
TRBV16	once	TRBJ1-1	.	CASSQRVNTEAFF	TGTGCCAGCAGCCAAAGGGTGAACACTGAAGCTTTCTTT
TRBV5-1	.	TRBJ1-3	.	CASKGGPLSGNTIYF	TGCGCCAGCAAGGGTGGCCCTCTCTCTGGAAACACCATATATTTT
TRBV28	.	TRBJ2-7	.	CASSLGLPYEQYF	TGTGCCAGCAGTTTGGGACTCCCGTACGAGCAGTACTTC
TRBV5-6	.	TRBJ1-4	TRBD1	CASSFDQGDDEKLFF	TGTGCCAGCAGCTTCGACCAGGGGGACGATGAAAAACTGTTTTTT
TRBV9	.	TRBJ1-6	.	CASSSSGGFVSPLHF	TGTGCCAGCAGCTCTAGCGGGGGGTTCGTCTCACCCCTCCACTTT
TRBV5-6	.	TRBJ1-1	.	CASSLQGSNTEAFF	TGTGCCAGCAGCTTACAGGGATCGAACACTGAAGCTTTCTTT
TRBV4-2	.	TRBJ1-5	.	CASSQDLYNQPQHF	TGTGCCAGCAGCCAAGATCTATACAATCAGCCCCAGCATTTT
TRBV11-2	once	TRBJ1-2	.	CASSPSPGGEGYTF	TGTGCCAGCAGCCCCAGCCCGGGGGGCGAGGGCTACACCTTC
TRBV6-1	once	TRBJ1-5	.	CASSESKNQPQHF	TGTGCCAGCAGTGAATCGAAAAATCAGCCCCAGCATTTT
TRBV5-4	.	TRBJ2-3	.	CASSLFSRDTQYF	TGTGCCAGCAGCTTGTTCTCCCGGGACACGCAGTATTTT
TRBV6-1	few	TRBJ1-2	.	CASTISWFDNGYTF	TGTGCCAGCACTATCTCGTGGTTCGACAATGGCTACACCTTC
TRBV7-2	.	TRBJ2-7	.	CASSSSSRGRTYEQYF	TGTGCCAGCAGCTCCTCGTCTAGGGGCCGGACCTACGAGCAGTACTTC
TRBV5-1	.	TRBJ2-7	TRBD2	CASSPSGGYEQYF	TGCGCCAGCAGCCCGAGCGGGGGTTACGAGCAGTACTTC
TRBV7-2	once	TRBJ2-1	TRBD2	CASSLASGEYNEQFF	TGTGCCAGCAGCTTAGCTAGCGGGGAATACAATGAGCAGTTCTTC
TRBV19	.	TRBJ1-2	.	CASSMPLGHYGYTF	TGTGCCAGTAGTATGCCACTCGGGCACTATGGCTACACCTTC
TRBV2	.	TRBJ1-3	.	CASSPRGPGGGNTIYF	TGTGCCAGCAGTCCGCGGGGACCCGGGGGTGGAAACACCATATATTTT
TRBV10-1	.	TRBJ1-1	TRBD1	CASSKGQGRSEAFF	TGCGCCAGCAGTAAAGGACAGGGGAGATCAGAAGCTTTCTTT
TRBV29-1	.	TRBJ2-2	.	CSVSEGGPWTGELFF	TGCAGCGTCTCAGAGGGGGGGCCTTGGACCGGGGAGCTGTTTTTT
TRBV7-2	.	TRBJ2-7	.	CASSFPGRGRLTDEQYF	TGTGCCAGCAGTTTCCCTGGGCGGGGTCGCCTTACCGACGAGCAGTACTTC
TRBV5-4	once	TRBJ1-1	.	CASSLEGGNTEAFF	TGTGCCAGCAGCCTCGAGGGAGGGAACACTGAAGCTTTCTTT
TRBV5-1	.	TRBJ2-5	.	CASSTENQETQYF	TGCGCCAGCAGCACCGAAAACCAAGAGACCCAGTACTTC
TRBV18	.	TRBJ1-2	.	CASSRPSGDGYTF	TGTGCCAGCTCCCGACCGAGTGGGGATGGCTACACCTTC
TRBV9	.	TRBJ1-6	.	CASSVGGDTYNSPLHF	TGTGCCAGCAGCGTCGGGGGGGACACCTATAATTCACCCCTCCACTTT
TRBV6-5	.	TRBJ1-5	.	CASRGQGFSQPQHF	TGTGCCAGCAGGGGTCAAGGGTTCTCTCAGCCCCAGCATTTT
TRBV10-2	.	TRBJ2-5	.	CASKGNQETQYF	TGCGCCAGCAAGGGAAATCAAGAGACCCAGTACTTC
TRBV7-9	.	TRBJ1-1	TRBD1	CASSTGTVLNTEAFF	TGTGCCAGCAGCACCGGGACAGTCCTTAACACTGAAGCTTTCTTT
TRBV11-3	few	TRBJ1-1	.	CASSRGRYSTEAFF	TGTGCCAGCAGCCGAGGGAGGTACAGCACTGAAGCTTTCTTT
TRBV2	.	TRBJ2-5	.	CASRSRDNQYF	TGTGCCAGCAGAAGCCGGGACAACCAGTACTTC
TRBV6-7	.	TRBJ2-1	.	CASRYNEQFF	TGTGCCAGCAGGTACAATGAGCAGTTCTTC
TRBV7-9	.	TRBJ2-7	.	CASQRGYPAYEQYF	TGTGCCAGCCAGAGAGGGTATCCGGCCTACGAGCAGTACTTC
TRBV7-2	.	TRBJ2-7	.	CASSIRGAGYEQYF	TGTGCCAGCAGCATACGGGGGGCTGGTTACGAGCAGTACTTC